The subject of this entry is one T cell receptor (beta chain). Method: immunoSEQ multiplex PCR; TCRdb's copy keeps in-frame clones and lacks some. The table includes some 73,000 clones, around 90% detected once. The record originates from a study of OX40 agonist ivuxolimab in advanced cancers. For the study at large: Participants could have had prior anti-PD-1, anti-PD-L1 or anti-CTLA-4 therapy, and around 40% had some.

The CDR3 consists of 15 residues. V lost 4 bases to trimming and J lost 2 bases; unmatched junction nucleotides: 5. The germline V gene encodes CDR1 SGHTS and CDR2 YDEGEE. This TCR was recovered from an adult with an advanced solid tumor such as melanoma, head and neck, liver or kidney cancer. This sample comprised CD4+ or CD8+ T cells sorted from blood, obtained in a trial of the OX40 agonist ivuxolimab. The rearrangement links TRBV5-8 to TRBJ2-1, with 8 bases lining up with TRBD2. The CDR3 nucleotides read TGTGCCAGCAGCCTTCGGACTAGCCCCTACAATGAGCAGTTCTTC. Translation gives CASSLRTSPYNEQFF.